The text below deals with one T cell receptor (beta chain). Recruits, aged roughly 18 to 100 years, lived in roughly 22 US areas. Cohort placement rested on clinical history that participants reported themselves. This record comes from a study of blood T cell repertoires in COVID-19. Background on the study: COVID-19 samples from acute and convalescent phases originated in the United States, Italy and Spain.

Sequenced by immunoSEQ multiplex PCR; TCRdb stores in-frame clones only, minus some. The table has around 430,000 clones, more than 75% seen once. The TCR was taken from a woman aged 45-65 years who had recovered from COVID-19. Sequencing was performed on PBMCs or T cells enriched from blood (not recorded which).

The CDR3, as DNA: TGTGCCAGCAGCTTGGCCCCGGGGAATGCCGCTGAAGCTTTCTTT. This codes for CASSLAPGNAAEAFF. The rearrangement uses TRBV5-4 and TRBJ1-1; D call uncertain. The CDR3 spans 15 residues. V shed 0 bases and J shed 6 bases, with 15 bases lying between them. Per germline, CDR1 SGHNT and CDR2 YYREEE (reference sequence).